This is a list of T cell receptor beta chains from one sample in a study of radiotherapy plus CTLA-4 blockade in lung cancer. The assay was immunoSEQ multiplex PCR, and TCRdb's table has in-frame clones only and misses some. The sample contains 50,000 to 70,000 clones, 77% of which appear only once. The sample consisted of peripheral blood, taken from a patient treated with radiotherapy plus ipilimumab. The receptors were sampled from a human donor with non-small cell lung cancer who had a partial response to radiotherapy plus ipilimumab. Both conserved end residues are part of each CDR3. Each record gives: V gene, J gene, D gene, clone size, CDR3 protein, CDR3 DNA. The D gene is left open where the match is weak. Expanded clones are given a class, and other clones once, few, many or no size at all.

TRBV5-5,TRBJ2-7,TRBD2,NA,CASSLQGGPYEQYF,TGTGCCAGCAGCCTGCAGGGAGGGCCCTACGAGCAGTACTTC
TRBV9,TRBJ2-3,NA,NA,CASSVASARTDTQYF,TGTGCCAGCAGCGTGGCTAGCGCCCGCACAGATACGCAGTATTTT
TRBV10-1,TRBJ1-6,NA,NA,CASSDGKGAKSESPLHF,TGCGCCAGCAGTGACGGAAAAGGGGCTAAGTCTGAGTCACCCCTCCACTTT
TRBV27,TRBJ2-6,NA,NA,CASRREAGANVLTF,TGTGCCAGCCGAAGAGAGGCTGGGGCCAACGTCCTGACTTTC
TRBV6-1,TRBJ2-7,TRBD1,NA,CASSEIRDRFEQYF,TGTGCCAGCAGTGAAATCCGGGACAGGTTCGAGCAGTACTTC
TRBV5-1,TRBJ2-3,NA,NA,CASSWPGGTDTQYF,TGCGCCAGCAGCTGGCCGGGGGGCACAGATACGCAGTATTTT
TRBV6-5,TRBJ2-1,NA,NA,CASSTPGDSYNEQFF,TGTGCCAGCAGTACCCCGGGGGATTCCTACAATGAGCAGTTCTTC
TRBV7-9,TRBJ2-1,NA,once,CASSLAANEQFF,TGTGCCAGCAGCTTAGCAGCCAATGAGCAGTTCTTC
TRBV5-6,TRBJ2-5,NA,NA,CASSLGQLHETQYF,TGTGCCAGCAGCTTGGGACAGTTGCATGAGACCCAGTACTTC
TRBV4-1,TRBJ1-3,TRBD1,NA,CASSPGGQGENTIYF,TGCGCCAGCAGCCCTGGAGGACAGGGCGAAAACACCATATATTTT
TRBV2,TRBJ1-4,NA,few,CASTEGGEKLFF,TGTGCCAGCACCGAGGGAGGTGAAAAACTGTTTTTT
TRBV5-3,TRBJ1-3,TRBD1,NA,CARSLGTGESGNTIYF,TGTGCCAGAAGCTTGGGGACAGGTGAGTCTGGAAACACCATATATTTT
TRBV19,TRBJ1-1,TRBD1,NA,CASSIQDRGNAEAFF,TGTGCCAGTAGTATCCAGGACAGGGGGAATGCTGAAGCTTTCTTT
TRBV6-5,TRBJ2-1,TRBD1,NA,CASSSLTGKQFF,TGTGCCAGCAGTTCCTTGACAGGGAAGCAGTTCTTC
TRBV9,TRBJ1-2,NA,NA,CASAPFGGDYGYTF,TGTGCCAGCGCTCCTTTCGGGGGGGACTATGGCTACACCTTC
TRBV28,TRBJ2-7,TRBD1,NA,CASSPDRGDYEQYF,TGTGCCAGCAGTCCCGACAGGGGGGACTACGAGCAGTACTTC
TRBV7-9,TRBJ2-2,NA,few,CASSPWTANTGELFF,TGTGCCAGCAGCCCGTGGACTGCGAACACCGGGGAGCTGTTTTTT
TRBV5-4,TRBJ2-6,NA,NA,CASSFRTGSGANVLTF,TGTGCCAGCAGCTTCAGGACGGGGTCTGGGGCCAACGTCCTGACTTTC